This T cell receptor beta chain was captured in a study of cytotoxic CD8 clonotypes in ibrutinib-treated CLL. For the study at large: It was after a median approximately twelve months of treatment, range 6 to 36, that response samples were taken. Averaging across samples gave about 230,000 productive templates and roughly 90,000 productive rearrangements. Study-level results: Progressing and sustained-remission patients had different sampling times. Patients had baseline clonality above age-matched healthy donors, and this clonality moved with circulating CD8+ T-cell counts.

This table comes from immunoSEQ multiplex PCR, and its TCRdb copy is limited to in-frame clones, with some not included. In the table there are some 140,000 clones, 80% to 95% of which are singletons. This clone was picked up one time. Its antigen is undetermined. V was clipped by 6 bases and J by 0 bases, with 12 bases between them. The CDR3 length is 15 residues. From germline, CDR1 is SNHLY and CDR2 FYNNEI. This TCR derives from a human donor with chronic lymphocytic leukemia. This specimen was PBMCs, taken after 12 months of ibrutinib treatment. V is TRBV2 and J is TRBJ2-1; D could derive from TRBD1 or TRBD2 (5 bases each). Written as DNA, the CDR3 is TGTGCCAGCAGCTCCCGGGACGGCTCCTACAATGAGCAGTTCTTC. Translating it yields CASSSRDGSYNEQFF.